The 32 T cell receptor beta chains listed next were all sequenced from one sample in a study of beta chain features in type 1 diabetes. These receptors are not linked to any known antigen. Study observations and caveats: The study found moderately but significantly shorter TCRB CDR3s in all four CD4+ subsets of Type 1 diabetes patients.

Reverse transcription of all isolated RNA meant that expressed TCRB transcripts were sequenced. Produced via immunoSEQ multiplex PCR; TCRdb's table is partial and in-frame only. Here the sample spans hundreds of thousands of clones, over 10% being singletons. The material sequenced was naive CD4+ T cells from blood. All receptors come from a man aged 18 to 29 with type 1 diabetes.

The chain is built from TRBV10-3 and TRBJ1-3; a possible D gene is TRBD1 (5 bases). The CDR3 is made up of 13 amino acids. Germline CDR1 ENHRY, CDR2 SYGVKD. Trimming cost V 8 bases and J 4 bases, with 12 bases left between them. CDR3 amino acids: CAIARTNGNTIYF. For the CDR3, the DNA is TGTGCCATCGCCAGGACAAACGGAAACACCATATATTTT.

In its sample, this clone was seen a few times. CDR3 sequence (DNA): TGCGCCAGCAGACCGGGACAGGAGTACGAGCAGTACTTC. Translation gives CASRPGQEYEQYF. J is TRBJ2-7 and V is TRBV5-1, with 8 bases aligning to TRBD1. V dropped 5 bases and J dropped 4; count of bases not matched to a gene: 5. The CDR3 spans 13 residues. CDR1 and CDR2 (germline): SGHRS, YFSETQ.

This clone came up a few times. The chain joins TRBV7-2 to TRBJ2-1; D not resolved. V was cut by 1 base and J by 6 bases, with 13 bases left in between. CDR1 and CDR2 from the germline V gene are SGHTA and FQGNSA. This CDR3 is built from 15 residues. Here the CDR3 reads CASSLGWVQSNEQFF. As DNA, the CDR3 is TGTGCCAGCAGCTTAGGGTGGGTGCAGAGCAATGAGCAGTTCTTC.

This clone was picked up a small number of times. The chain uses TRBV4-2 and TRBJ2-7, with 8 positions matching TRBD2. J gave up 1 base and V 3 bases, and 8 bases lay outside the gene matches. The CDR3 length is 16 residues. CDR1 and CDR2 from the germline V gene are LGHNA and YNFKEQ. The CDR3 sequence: CASSQETSDLSYEQYF. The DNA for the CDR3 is TGTGCCAGCAGCCAGGAGACTAGCGACCTTTCCTACGAGCAGTACTTC.

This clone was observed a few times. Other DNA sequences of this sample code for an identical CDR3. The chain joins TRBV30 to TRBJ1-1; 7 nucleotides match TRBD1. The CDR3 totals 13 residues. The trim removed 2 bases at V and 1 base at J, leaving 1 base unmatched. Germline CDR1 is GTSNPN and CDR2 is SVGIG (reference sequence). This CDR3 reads CAWSRTGNTEAFF. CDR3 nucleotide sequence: TGTGCCTGGAGTCGGACAGGGAACACTGAAGCTTTCTTT.

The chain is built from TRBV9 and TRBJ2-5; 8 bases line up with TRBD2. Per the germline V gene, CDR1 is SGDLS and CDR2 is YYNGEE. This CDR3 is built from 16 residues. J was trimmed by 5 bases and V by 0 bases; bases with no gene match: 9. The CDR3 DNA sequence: TGTGCCAGCAGCGTAGCGGGGGGGCTTCCCGGGGAGACCCAGTACTTC. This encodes CASSVAGGLPGETQYF.

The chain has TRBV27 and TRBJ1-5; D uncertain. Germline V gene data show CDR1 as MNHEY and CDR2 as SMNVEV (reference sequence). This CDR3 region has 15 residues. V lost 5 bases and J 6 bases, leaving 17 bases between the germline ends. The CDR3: CASSPLPGGGQPQHF. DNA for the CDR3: TGTGCCAGCAGTCCTCTACCTGGTGGCGGTCAGCCCCAGCATTTT.

The CDR3 here is CAISALGTPLNTEAFF. For the CDR3, the DNA is TGTGCCATCAGTGCCCTCGGGACACCCCTTAACACTGAAGCTTTCTTT. The rearrangement links TRBV10-3 to TRBJ1-1; D is possibly TRBD1 (6 bases). CDR3 size: 16 residues. Trimming cost V 4 bases and J 2 bases, with 17 bases left between them. The V gene's germline CDR1 is ENHRY and CDR2 SYGVKD.

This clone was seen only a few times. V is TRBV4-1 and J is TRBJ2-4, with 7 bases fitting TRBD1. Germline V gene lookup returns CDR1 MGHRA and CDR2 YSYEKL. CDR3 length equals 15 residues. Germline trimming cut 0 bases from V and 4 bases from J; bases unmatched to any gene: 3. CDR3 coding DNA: TGCGCCAGCAGCCAAGATCCACAGGGGAAAAACATTCAGTACTTC. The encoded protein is CASSQDPQGKNIQYF.

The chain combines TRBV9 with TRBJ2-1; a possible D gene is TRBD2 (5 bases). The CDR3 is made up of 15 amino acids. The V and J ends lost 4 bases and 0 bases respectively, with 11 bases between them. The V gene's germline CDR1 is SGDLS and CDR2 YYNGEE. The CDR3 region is CASSPPGSSYNEQFF. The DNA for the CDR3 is TGTGCCAGCAGCCCACCGGGGAGCTCCTACAATGAGCAGTTCTTC.

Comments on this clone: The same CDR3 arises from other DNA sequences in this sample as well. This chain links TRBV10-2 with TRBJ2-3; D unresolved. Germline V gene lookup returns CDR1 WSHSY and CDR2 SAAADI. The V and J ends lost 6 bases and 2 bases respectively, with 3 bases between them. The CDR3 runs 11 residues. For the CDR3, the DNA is TGCGCCAGCAGGGACACAGATACGCAGTATTTT. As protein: CASRDTDTQYF.

The CDR3: CASSLGERETQYF. In nucleotides, the CDR3 is TGTGCCAGCAGCTTAGGAGAAAGAGAGACCCAGTACTTC. The V gene is TRBV7-3, the J gene TRBJ2-5, with no clear D. V gave up 2 bases and J gave up 4 bases, with 8 bases separating them. Germline-derived CDR1 and CDR2 are SGHTA and FQGTGA. The CDR3 has 13 amino acids.

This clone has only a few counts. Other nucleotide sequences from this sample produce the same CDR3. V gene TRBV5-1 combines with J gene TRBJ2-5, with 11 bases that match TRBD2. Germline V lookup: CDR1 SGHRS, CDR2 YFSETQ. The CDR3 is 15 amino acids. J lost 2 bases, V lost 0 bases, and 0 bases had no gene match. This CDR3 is CASSLGLAGQETQYF. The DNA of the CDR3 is TGCGCCAGCAGCTTGGGACTAGCGGGGCAAGAGACCCAGTACTTC.

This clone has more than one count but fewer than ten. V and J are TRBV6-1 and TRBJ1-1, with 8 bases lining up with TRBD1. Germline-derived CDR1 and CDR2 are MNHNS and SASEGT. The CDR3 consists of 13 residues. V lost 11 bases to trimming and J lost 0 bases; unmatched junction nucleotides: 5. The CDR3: CAASRGLNTEAFF. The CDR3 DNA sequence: TGTGCCGCCAGCAGGGGGCTGAACACTGAAGCTTTCTTT.

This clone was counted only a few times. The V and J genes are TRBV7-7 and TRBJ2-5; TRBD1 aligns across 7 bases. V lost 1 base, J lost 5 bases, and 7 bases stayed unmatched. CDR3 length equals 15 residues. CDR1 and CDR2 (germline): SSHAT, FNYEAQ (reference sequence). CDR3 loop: CASSLGVQGTETQYF. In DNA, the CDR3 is TGTGCCAGCAGCTTAGGGGTACAGGGGACGGAGACCCAGTACTTC.

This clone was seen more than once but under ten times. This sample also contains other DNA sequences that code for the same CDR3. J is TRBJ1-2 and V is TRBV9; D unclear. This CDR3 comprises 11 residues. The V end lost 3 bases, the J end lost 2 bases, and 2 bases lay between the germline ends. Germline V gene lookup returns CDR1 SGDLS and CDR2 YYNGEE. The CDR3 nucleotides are TGTGCCAGCAGCGCGAACTATGGCTACACCTTC. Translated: CASSANYGYTF.

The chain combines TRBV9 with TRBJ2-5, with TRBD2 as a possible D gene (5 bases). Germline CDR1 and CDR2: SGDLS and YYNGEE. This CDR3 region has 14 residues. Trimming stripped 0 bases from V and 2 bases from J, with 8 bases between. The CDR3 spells CASSVGGLQETQYF. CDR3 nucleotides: TGTGCCAGCAGCGTAGGAGGACTTCAAGAGACCCAGTACTTC.

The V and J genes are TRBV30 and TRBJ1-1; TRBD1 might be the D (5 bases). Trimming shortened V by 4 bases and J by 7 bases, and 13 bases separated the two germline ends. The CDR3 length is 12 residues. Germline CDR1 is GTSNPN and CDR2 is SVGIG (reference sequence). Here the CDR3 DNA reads TGTGCCTGGACTTTGGGGGACCTTGAAGCTTTCTTT. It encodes CAWTLGDLEAFF.

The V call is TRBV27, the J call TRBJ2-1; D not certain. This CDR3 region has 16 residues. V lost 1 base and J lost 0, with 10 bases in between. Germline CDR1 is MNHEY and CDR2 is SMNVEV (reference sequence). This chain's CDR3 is CASSLFGRSSYNEQFF. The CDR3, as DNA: TGTGCCAGCAGTTTATTCGGACGGAGCTCCTACAATGAGCAGTTCTTC.

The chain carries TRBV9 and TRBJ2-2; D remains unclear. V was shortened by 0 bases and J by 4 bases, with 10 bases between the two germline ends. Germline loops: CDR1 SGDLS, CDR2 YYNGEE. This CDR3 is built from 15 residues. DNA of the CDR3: TGTGCCAGCAGCGTAGCGGCAGGATCCACCGGGGAGCTGTTTTTT. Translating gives CASSVAAGSTGELFF. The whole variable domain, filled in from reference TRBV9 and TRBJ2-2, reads DSGVTQTPKHLITATGQRVTLRCSPRSGDLSVYWYQQSLDQGLQFLIQYYNGEERAKGNILERFSAQQFPDLHSELNLSSLELGDSALYFCASSVAAGSTGELFFGEGSRLTVL.

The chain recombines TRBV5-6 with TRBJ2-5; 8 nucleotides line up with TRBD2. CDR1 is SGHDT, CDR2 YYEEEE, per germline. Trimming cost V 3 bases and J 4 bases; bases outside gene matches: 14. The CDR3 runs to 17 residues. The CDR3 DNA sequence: TGTGCCAGCAGCTCCATTGCGGGGGGCGCCTTTCTAGAGACCCAGTACTTC. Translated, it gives CASSSIAGGAFLETQYF. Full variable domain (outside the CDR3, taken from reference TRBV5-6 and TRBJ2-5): DAGVTQSPTHLIKTRGQQVTLRCSPKSGHDTVSWYQQALGQGPQFIFQYYEEEERQRGNFPDRFSGHQFPNYSSELNVNALLLGDSALYLCASSSIAGGAFLETQYFGPGTRLLVL.

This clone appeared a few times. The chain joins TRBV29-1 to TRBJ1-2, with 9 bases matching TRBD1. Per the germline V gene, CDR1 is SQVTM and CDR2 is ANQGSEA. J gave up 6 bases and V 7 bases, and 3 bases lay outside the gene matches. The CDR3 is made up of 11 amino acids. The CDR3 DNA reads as TGCAGCGGGGACAGGGATGATGGCTACACCTTC. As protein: CSGDRDDGYTF.

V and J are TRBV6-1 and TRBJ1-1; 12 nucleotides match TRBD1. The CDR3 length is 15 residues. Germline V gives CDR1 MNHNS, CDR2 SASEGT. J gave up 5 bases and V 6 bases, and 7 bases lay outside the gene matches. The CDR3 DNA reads TGTGCCAGCAGGACGGGACAGGGGGCATGGACTGAAGCTTTCTTT. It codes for CASRTGQGAWTEAFF.

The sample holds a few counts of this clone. This chain's CDR3 is CASSSTGLGNQPQHF. The CDR3 coding sequence is TGTGCCAGCTCATCGACAGGTTTGGGCAATCAGCCCCAGCATTTT. The chain uses TRBV18 and TRBJ1-5; D perhaps matches TRBD1 (6 bases). Germline V gives CDR1 KGHSH, CDR2 LQKENI. Trimming cost V 5 bases and J 2 bases, with 13 bases left between them. This CDR3 has 15 residues.

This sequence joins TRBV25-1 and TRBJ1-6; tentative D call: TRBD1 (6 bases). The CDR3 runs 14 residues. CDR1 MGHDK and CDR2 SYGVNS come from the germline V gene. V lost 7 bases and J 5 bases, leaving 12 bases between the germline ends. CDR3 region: CASTSDSHNSPLHF. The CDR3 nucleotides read TGTGCCAGCACTTCGGACAGCCATAATTCACCCCTCCACTTT.

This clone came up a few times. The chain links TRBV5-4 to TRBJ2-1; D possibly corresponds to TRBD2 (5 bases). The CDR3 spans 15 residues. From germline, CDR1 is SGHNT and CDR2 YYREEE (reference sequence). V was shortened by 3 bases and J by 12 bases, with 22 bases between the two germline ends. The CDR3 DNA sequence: TGTGCCAGCAGCTGGAGGCACTTGACCCACCTGGGGCAGTTCTTC. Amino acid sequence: CASSWRHLTHLGQFF.

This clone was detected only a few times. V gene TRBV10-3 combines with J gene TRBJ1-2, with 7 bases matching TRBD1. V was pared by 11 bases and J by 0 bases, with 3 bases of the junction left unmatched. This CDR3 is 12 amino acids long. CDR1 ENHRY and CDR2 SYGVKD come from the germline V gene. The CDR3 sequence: CAAGTANYGYTF. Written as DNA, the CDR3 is TGTGCCGCGGGGACAGCTAACTATGGCTACACCTTC.

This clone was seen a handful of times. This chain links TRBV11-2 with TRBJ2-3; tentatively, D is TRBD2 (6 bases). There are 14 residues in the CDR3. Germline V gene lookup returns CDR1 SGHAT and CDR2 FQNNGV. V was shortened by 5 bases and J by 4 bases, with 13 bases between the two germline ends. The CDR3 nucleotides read TGTGCCAGCAGCCCAAGGTGGGGGGCAGATACGCAGTATTTT. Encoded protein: CASSPRWGADTQYF.

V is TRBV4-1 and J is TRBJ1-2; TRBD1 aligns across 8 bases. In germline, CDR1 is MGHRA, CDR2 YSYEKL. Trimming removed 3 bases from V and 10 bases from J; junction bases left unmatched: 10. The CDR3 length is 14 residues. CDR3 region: CASSQTPTGAPYTF. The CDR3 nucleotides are TGCGCCAGCAGCCAGACTCCGACAGGGGCTCCCTACACCTTC.

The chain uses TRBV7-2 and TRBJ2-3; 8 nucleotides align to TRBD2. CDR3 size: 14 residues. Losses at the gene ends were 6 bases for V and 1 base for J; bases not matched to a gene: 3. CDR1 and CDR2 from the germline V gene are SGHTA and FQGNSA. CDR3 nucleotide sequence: TGTGCCAGCAGGCCGGGACTAGGCACAGATACGCAGTATTTT. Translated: CASRPGLGTDTQYF.

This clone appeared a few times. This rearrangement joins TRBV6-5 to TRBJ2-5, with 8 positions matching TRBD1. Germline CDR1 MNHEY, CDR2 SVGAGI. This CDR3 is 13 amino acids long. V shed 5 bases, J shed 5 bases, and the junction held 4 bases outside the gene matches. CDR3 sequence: CASSPGGLETQYF. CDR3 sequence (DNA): TGTGCCAGCAGTCCAGGGGGCCTGGAGACCCAGTACTTC.

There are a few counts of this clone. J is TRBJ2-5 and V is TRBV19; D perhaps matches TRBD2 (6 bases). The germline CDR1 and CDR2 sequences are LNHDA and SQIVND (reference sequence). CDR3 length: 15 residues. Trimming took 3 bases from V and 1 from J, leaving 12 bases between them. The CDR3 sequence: CASSMGGATQETQYF. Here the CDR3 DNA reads TGTGCCAGTAGTATGGGCGGGGCCACCCAAGAGACCCAGTACTTC.